Below, 5 T cell receptor beta chains from the same sample are listed, as sequenced in a study of T cells in Graves' hyperthyroidism and ophthalmopathy. TCR beta CDR3 sequences were amplified from RNA transcripts. HTBI primers were the set used in a first-round RT-PCR of the TCR CDR3. One entry per CDR3 protein, called by TCRdb with MiXCR from the multiplex PCR reads. The data show approximately 320,000 distinct CDR3 sequences, 16% seen once. Sample: blood. These receptors were taken from a man aged 25 to 40 with Graves' hyperthyroidism.

This clonotype was seen ten or more times. The chain has TRBV27 and TRBJ1-2; maybe TRBD1 (5 bases). This CDR3 has 13 residues. Germline V CDR1 and CDR2: MNHEY, SMNVEV (reference sequence). V lost 5 bases to trimming and J lost 4 bases, with 11 bases between them. This CDR3 is CASSRDSLYGYTF. In DNA form, the CDR3 reads TGTGCCAGCAGTCGGGACTCCCTCTATGGCTACACCTTC.

This clonotype was counted many times. The chain uses TRBV28 and TRBJ2-3; D is undetermined. From germline, CDR1 is MDHEN and CDR2 SYDVKM. Trimming shortened V by 6 bases and J by 5 bases, and 9 bases separated the two germline ends. This CDR3 contains 12 residues. For the CDR3, the DNA is TGTGCCAGCAGAATTGGTGGAGATACGCAGTATTTT. Protein sequence: CASRIGGDTQYF.

On this clonotype: At one end, the junction sequence differs from germline, possibly due to a read error. V gene TRBV6-2 or TRBV6-3 combines with J gene TRBJ2-7; D unresolved. CDR3 size: 11 residues. Germline CDR1 reads MNHEY; CDR2 reads SVGEGT. In nucleotides, the CDR3 is TGTGCCAGCAGTTCCGCATACGAGCAGTGCTTC. It specifies CASSSAYEQCF.

This clonotype was detected ten times or more. J is TRBJ2-1 and V is TRBV20-1; D is ambiguous. Germline V gene data show CDR1 as DFQATT and CDR2 as SNEGSKA (reference sequence). CDR3 size: 14 residues. V lost 3 bases, J lost 0 bases, and 9 bases lay in between. CDR3 sequence reads: CSARGKGSYNEQFF. The CDR3 region has the DNA TGCAGTGCTAGGGGGAAAGGCTCCTACAATGAGCAGTTCTTC.

This clonotype was counted ten times or more. The V and J genes are TRBV27 and TRBJ1-2; 9 bases align to TRBD1. The CDR3 is made up of 13 amino acids. CDR1 and CDR2 from the germline V gene are MNHEY and SMNVEV (reference sequence). After removal of 5 bases from V and 9 bases from J, the junction contained 7 bases not matched to a gene. CDR3 amino acids: CASSRGQGRSYTF. As DNA, the CDR3 is TGTGCCAGCAGTCGCGGACAGGGGAGGAGCTACACCTTC.